The 3 T cell receptor beta chains in this list originate from one sample, sequenced in a study of PD-L1 blockade in urothelial cancer. TCRdb's copy holds only in-frame clones and misses some; the assay was immunoSEQ multiplex PCR. The data hold tens of thousands of clones, with 86% observed a single time. Sample time point: pretreatment peripheral blood. Specimen: PBMCs, collected around atezolizumab (anti-PD-L1) treatment. The receptors derive from a man aged 55 to 70 with urothelial cancer.

The genes are TRBV7-9 and TRBJ1-1; 9 nucleotides agree with TRBD1. This CDR3 is 16 amino acids long. J gave up 4 bases and V 4 bases, and 10 bases lay outside the gene matches. Germline CDR1 reads SEHNR; CDR2 reads FQNEAQ (reference sequence). In nucleotides, the CDR3 is TGTGCCAGCAGCTCAAAAGCAGGGGACAGGGTCACTGAAGCTTTCTTT. It translates to CASSSKAGDRVTEAFF.

The J gene is TRBJ2-3, the V gene TRBV30; a weak D match, TRBD1 (6 bases). The CDR3 is made up of 13 amino acids. Between the trimmed V and J ends, which lost 4 bases and 2 bases, there was a span of 10 bases. Germline CDR1 reads GTSNPN; CDR2 reads SVGIG (reference sequence). The CDR3 protein is CAWKRTATDTQYF. Here the CDR3 DNA reads TGTGCCTGGAAAAGGACAGCCACAGATACGCAGTATTTT.

The chain has TRBV7-3 and TRBJ2-5, with 11 bases lining up with TRBD1. V lost 1 base to trimming and J lost 3 bases; unmatched junction nucleotides: 7. Germline values: CDR1 SGHTA, CDR2 FQGTGA. The length of the CDR3 is 17 residues. CDR3 bases: TGTGCCAGCAGCTTAAGATCACCGGGACAGGGGGAAGAGACCCAGTACTTC. Its translation is CASSLRSPGQGEETQYF. Looking up the rest from reference TRBV7-3 and TRBJ2-5 gives the full variable domain: GAGVSQTPSNKVTEKGKYVELRCDPISGHTALYWYRQSLGQGPEFLIYFQGTGAADDSGLPNDRFFAVRPEGSVSTLKIQRTERGDSAVYLCASSLRSPGQGEETQYFGPGTRLLVL.